This T cell receptor beta chain was recorded in a study of blood T cell repertoires in COVID-19. Study-level background: Whether acute or convalescent, the COVID-19 samples came from the United States, Italy and Spain. The analysed material was cDNA or gDNA that came from T cells, B-cell-depleted T cells, or PBMCs.

This CDR3 comprises 14 residues. Germline CDR1 reads SGHDN; CDR2 reads FVKESK. V was clipped by 4 bases and J by 5 bases; unmatched bases: 7. In the original processing: Reference gene primer amplification gave nucleated cell count estimates. Some clones are missing from TCRdb's copy, which holds only in-frame ones; the method was immunoSEQ multiplex PCR. The DNA gave D and trimming, while V, J and clone size come from that table. In the table there are 100,000 to 140,000 clones, about three quarters of which are singletons. The rearrangement links TRBV14 to TRBJ2-5; 7 nucleotides line up with TRBD1. The receptor was isolated from a man aged 65-85 years with acute or convalescent COVID-19. Specimen: peripheral blood. The CDR3 loop reads CASSLDRVRETQYF. The CDR3 DNA sequence: TGTGCCAGCAGCCTCGACAGGGTGCGGGAGACCCAGTACTTC.